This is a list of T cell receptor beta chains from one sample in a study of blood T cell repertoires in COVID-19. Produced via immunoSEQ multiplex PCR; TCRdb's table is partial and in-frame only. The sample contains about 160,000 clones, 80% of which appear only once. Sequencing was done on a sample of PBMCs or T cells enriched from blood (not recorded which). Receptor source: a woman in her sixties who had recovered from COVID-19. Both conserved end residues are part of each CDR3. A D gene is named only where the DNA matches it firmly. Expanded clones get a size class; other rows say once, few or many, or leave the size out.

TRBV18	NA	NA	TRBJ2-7	TGTGCCAGCTCACCTGGGGCCGCCTACGAGCAGTACTTC	CASSPGAAYEQYF
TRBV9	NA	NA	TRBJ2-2	TGTGCCAGCAGCGTCTTTCAGGGCAATACCGGGGAGCTGTTTTTT	CASSVFQGNTGELFF
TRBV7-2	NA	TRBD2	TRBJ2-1	TGTGCCAGCAGCGCCCTAGCGGTCTCCTACAATGAGCAGTTCTTC	CASSALAVSYNEQFF
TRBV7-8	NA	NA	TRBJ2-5	TGTGCCAGCAGCTTAGGCGGGCTACCTGGGGAAGAGACCCAGTACTTC	CASSLGGLPGEETQYF
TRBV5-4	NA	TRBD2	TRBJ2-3	TGTGCCAGCAGCATCCGGACTAGCGGGGCCACAGATACGCAGTATTTT	CASSIRTSGATDTQYF
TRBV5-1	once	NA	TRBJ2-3	TGCGCCAGCAGCTTCCCCTGGGGCAGCATAGATACGCAGTATTTT	CASSFPWGSIDTQYF
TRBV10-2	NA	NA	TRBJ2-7	TGCGCCAGCAGTGAGTCAGGGCAGGGGTACGAGCAGTACTTC	CASSESGQGYEQYF
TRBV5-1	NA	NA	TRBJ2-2	TGCGCCAGCACAACAGGGTGGGGTACCGGGGAGCTGTTTTTT	CASTTGWGTGELFF
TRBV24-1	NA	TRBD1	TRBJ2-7	TGTGCCACCAGTGATGCCGGGACAGGGAGCTCCTACGAGCAGTACTTC	CATSDAGTGSSYEQYF
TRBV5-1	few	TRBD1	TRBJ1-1	TGCGCCAGCAGCCACAGGGGAGGGAACACTGAAGCTTTCTTT	CASSHRGGNTEAFF
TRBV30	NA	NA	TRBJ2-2	TGTGCCTGGAGCCACGGGGACACCGGGGAGCTGTTTTTT	CAWSHGDTGELFF
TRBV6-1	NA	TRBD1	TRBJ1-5	TGTGCCAGCAGTGAGGATCACAGGGGATTGCGGCAGCCCCAGCATTTT	CASSEDHRGLRQPQHF
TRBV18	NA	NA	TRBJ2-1	TGTGCCAGCTCACCACCGGCAACAGTTACCAACAATGAGCAGTTCTTC	CASSPPATVTNNEQFF
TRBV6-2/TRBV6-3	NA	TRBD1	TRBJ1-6	TGTGCCAGCAGCCCTGTAATGAGACAGGGAAGAAGTAATTCACCCCTCCACTTT	CASSPVMRQGRSNSPLHF
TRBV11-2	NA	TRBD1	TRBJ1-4	TGTGCCAGCAGCCGCATCCTACAGGGGGAAAAACTGTTTTTT	CASSRILQGEKLFF
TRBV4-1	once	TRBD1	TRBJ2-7	TGCGCCAGCAGCAGACTTACAGGGGTTGAGCAGTACTTC	CASSRLTGVEQYF
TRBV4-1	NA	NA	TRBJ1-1	TGCGCCAGCAGCCGGGTACAGGGAGACAACACTGAAGCTTTCTTT	CASSRVQGDNTEAFF
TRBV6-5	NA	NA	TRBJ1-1	TGTGCCAGCAAGCAGGGTTTGGTCGCCACTGAAGCTTTCTTT	CASKQGLVATEAFF
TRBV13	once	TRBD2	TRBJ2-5	TGTGCCAGCAGCCCCGGGACTAGCGCGTACCAAGAGACCCAGTACTTC	CASSPGTSAYQETQYF
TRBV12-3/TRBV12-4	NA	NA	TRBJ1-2	TGTGCCAGCAGTTCCGGTGACTATGGCTACACCTTC	CASSSGDYGYTF
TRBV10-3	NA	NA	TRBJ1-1	TGTGCCATCAGGACAGCCATGAACACTGAAGCTTTCTTT	CAIRTAMNTEAFF
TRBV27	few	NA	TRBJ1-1	TGTGCCAGCAGTACCTGGACAAACGGGGGCACTGAAGCTTTCTTT	CASSTWTNGGTEAFF
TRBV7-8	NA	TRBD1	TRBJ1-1	TGTGCCAGCAGCTTCGGGACAGTCAACACTGAAGCTTTCTTT	CASSFGTVNTEAFF
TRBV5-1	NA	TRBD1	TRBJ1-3	TGCGCCAGCAGCACGTTCTCGACAGGGGGCGGTGGAAACACCATATATTTT	CASSTFSTGGGGNTIYF
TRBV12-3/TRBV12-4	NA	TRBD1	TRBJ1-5	TGTGCCAGCAGCGAGACAGGGTATCAGCCCCAGCATTTT	CASSETGYQPQHF
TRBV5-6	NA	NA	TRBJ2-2	TGTGCCAGCAGCAGCCGGGAAGGCACCGGGGAGCTGTTTTTT	CASSSREGTGELFF
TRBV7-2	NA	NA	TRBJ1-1	TGTGCCAGCAGCTTATCGTGGCAGGGTAAAACTGAAGCTTTCTTT	CASSLSWQGKTEAFF
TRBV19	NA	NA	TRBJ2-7	TGTGCCAGTAGTATAGACCGGGACTACGAGCAGTACTTC	CASSIDRDYEQYF
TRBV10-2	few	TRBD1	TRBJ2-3	TGCGCCAGCAGACAGGGGTTCGTCGCAGATACGCAGTATTTT	CASRQGFVADTQYF
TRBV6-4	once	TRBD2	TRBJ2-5	TGTGCCAGCAGTGAATCTTTGTGGGGGGGGGAGGAGACCCAGTACTTC	CASSESLWGGEETQYF
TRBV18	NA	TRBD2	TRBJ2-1	TGTGCCAGCTCACCAGGCAGCGGGGGTTACAATGAGCAGTTCTTC	CASSPGSGGYNEQFF
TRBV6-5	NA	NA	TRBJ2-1	TGTGCCAGCAGTTTCGGCTACAATGAGCAGTTCTTC	CASSFGYNEQFF
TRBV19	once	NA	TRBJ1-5	TGTGCCACCTTAGGGGTGGGGAATCAGCCCCAGCATTTT	CATLGVGNQPQHF
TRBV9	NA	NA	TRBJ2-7	TGTGCCAGCAGCTCCCGGAGGGATTCCCGCGACGAGCAGTACTTC	CASSSRRDSRDEQYF
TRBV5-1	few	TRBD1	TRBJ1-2	TGCGCCAGCAGCTTGGGGACAGGGTCGAGGGCTGGCTACACCTTC	CASSLGTGSRAGYTF
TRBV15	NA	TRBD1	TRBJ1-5	TGTGCCACCAGCAGGGACAGGGGTCGGGGTCAGCCCCAGCATTTT	CATSRDRGRGQPQHF
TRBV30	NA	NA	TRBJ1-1	TGTGCCTGGGGCGGAAGGAACACTGAAGCTTTCTTT	CAWGGRNTEAFF
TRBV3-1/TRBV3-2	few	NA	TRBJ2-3	TGTGCCAGCAGCCCCACCGGGACAAGCACAGATACGCAGTATTTT	CASSPTGTSTDTQYF
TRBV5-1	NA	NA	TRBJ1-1	TGCGCCAGCAGCTTGGCGCCAGGCGCAGCGAACACTGAAGCTTTCTTT	CASSLAPGAANTEAFF
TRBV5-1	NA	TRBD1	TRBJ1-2	TGCGCCAGCAGCTTGCACAGGGGGTTTGGCTACACCTTC	CASSLHRGFGYTF
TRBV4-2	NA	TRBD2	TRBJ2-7	TGTGCCAGCAGCCAGGAACTAGCGGGGGGCTACGAGCAGTACTTC	CASSQELAGGYEQYF
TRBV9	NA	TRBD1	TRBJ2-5	TGTGCCAGCAGCGGATATCAGACAGGGCTAGAGACCCAGTACTTC	CASSGYQTGLETQYF
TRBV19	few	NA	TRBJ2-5	TGTGCCAGTAGTAAGGGGCGCAGTCGAGAGACCCAGTACTTC	CASSKGRSRETQYF
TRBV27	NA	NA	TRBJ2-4	TGTGCCAGCAGCCATTTACGGGGAGAGGCCAAAAACATTCAGTACTTC	CASSHLRGEAKNIQYF
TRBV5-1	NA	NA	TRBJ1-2	TGCGCCAGCAGCTCAGGTACATCGAATCGTGGCTACACCTTC	CASSSGTSNRGYTF
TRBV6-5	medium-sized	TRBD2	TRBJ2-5	TGTGCCAGCAGATCTAGCGGAGGACTCCAAGAGACCCAGTACTTC	CASRSSGGLQETQYF
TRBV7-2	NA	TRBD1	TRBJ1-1	TGTGCCAGCAGCCTTACAGGGGTTGAAGCTTTCTTT	CASSLTGVEAFF
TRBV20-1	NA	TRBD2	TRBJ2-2	TGCAGTGCTAGTAGCGGGGCTGGAACCGGGGAGCTGTTTTTT	CSASSGAGTGELFF